The T cell receptor (beta chain) described here comes from a study of shared clonotypes between healthy human individuals. Study conclusions and caveats: Read depth was anticipated to influence clonotype sharing among donors. Only blood was sampled; tissue repertoires likely differ.

V was clipped by 5 bases and J by 5 bases; unmatched bases: 11. The germline CDR1 and CDR2 sequences are SGHAT and FQNNGV. The CDR3 has 16 residues. Genomic DNA from unsorted samples was obtained from about 88 million PBMCs (per sample). The authors' processing: ImmunoSEQ output lacked quality scores and full-length reads, limiting matched filtering. The method was immunoSEQ multiplex PCR; TCRdb's version includes in-frame clones alone and lacks a portion of them. D and trimming were read from the DNA, whereas the V and J calls and clone size are those reported in that table. The sample has hundreds of thousands of clones; about 74% are singletons. Concerning this clone itself: Its antigen is unknown.

Specimen: PBMCs. The source is a woman in her thirties or forties in good health. Some clones in this sample may be carry-over from other donors' samples. This sequence joins TRBV11-2 and TRBJ2-1, with 8 nucleotides matching TRBD2. CDR3 DNA: TGTGCCAGCAGCCCCATGAGACTAGCGCTTAACAATGAGCAGTTCTTC. Amino acid sequence: CASSPMRLALNNEQFF.